This T cell receptor (beta chain) was observed in a study of vaccination effects on CD4 cells after COVID-19 (dated 2022 in TCRdb). Regarding the study in general: Across the study, the median time from the second dose to post-vaccine sampling was 72 days (range 14 to 241). In the study, cultures from other donors were sequenced using the Oncomine TCR Beta short-read assay on an Illumina iSeq 100. In both COVID-19 convalescent patients and infection-naive vaccine recipients, the study compared SARS-CoV-2 spike-specific CD4+ TCR repertoires from before mRNA vaccination with those from after it. A total of around eleven COVID-19 convalescent patients and several SARS-CoV-2-naive healthy vaccine recipients were included in the full study.

A note on this clone: The antigen this receptor binds is unknown. The input lacks base qualities; no much larger clone sits a single base away.

Summary of the overall study and its limitations: Only a small number of convalescent patients were included, and no early post-infection timepoints were available, which limited the study. Among healthy vaccine recipients, nearly all vaccine-induced clones were SARS-CoV-2 mono-reactive, and just 1 of 255 was cross-reactive with common cold coronaviruses. Both infection-induced and vaccine-induced clones contracted markedly at late post-vaccination timepoints, which is consistent with waning T cell responses.

Library method: the immunoSEQ multiplex PCR assay. DNA from the cultured, isolated CD4+ T cells was subjected to TCR beta CDR3 sequencing. As for the authors' bioinformatics: Non-productive TCR sequences were discarded, and reads were trimmed to the CDR3 region, with only CDR3s of 7 or more amino acids retained. Antigen-specific clonotypes were identified using the MANAFEST web app by comparison of expansion in peptide wells against reference cultures. To count as positive, a clone had to show expansion at FDR<0.05 compared with the reference and with all other wells, an odds ratio above 5, and a frequency above 0.1% in two replicate wells. Cross-reactive clonotypes were defined as significantly expanded in SARS-CoV-2 spike wells and in at least one common cold coronavirus spike condition. CDR3 similarity was assessed by Levenshtein distance with the stringdist R package, and unrooted trees were built with ape in R 3.6.1. What TCRdb holds here is the immuneACCESS table cut down to in-frame rearrangements. Part of the clones is not present; checked against another copy, under half of the missing clones reflect an unresolved V gene, and the others are unexplained. V and J calls and clone size are those listed in that table; D and trimming were worked out from the DNA. The table for this sample lists nearly 30,000 clones; 74% of them were counted only once. The ten largest clones add up to roughly a sixth of the sample.

V is shortened by 9 bases, J by 12 bases, and the region joining them spans 17 bases. CDR1 and CDR2 are read off the germline V gene as SNHLY and FYNNEI. The CDR3 goes from the cysteine to the phenylalanine over 11 residues. Only CDR3 DNA remains: 33 bases, in frame from the first base. The ViraFEST assay stimulated PBMC with viral peptide pools and then used TCR sequencing to identify antigen-specific CD4+ T cell clonotypes by expansion. After approximately eleven days of culture, CD4+ T cells were isolated with the EasySep CD4+ T cell isolation kit. Participants received two doses of either the BNT162b2 or the mRNA-1273 mRNA SARS-CoV-2 vaccine. Healthy vaccine recipients had no prior SARS-CoV-2 infection, confirmed by negative nucleocapsid antibodies before and after vaccination. Each well held around 2 million PBMC cultured in IMDM containing around 5% human AB serum, approximately 10 IU/ml IL-2 and gentamicin, along with 8 to 10 ug/ml peptides. Half of the culture medium was replaced with fresh IL-2-containing medium on days 3 and 7. Unless otherwise noted, each peptide stimulation condition was cultured in triplicate wells. PBMC were separated from whole blood using Ficoll-Paque Plus gradient centrifugation and were then either cryopreserved at -140C or used fresh. The overlapping peptide pools covered the spike proteins of SARS-CoV-2 and of the common cold coronaviruses HCoV-NL63, HCoV-OC43 and HCoV-229E. The QIAamp micro DNA kit was used to extract genomic DNA from the cultured CD4+ T cells.

Sample: CD4+ T cells from PBMCs cultured with HCoV-OC43 spike peptides, taken after COVID-19 vaccination. This sample's cell subset or site label indicates: HCoV-OC43 spike overlapping peptide pool stimulation. The TCR comes from a human donor who received a COVID-19 vaccine. Rearrangement joined TRBV2 to TRBJ1-2, with a weak D call of TRBD1 (6 bases match). At the DNA level, the sequence is TGTGCCAGTACTGAAGCAGGGGTAAACACCTTC. Its product reads: CASTEAGVNTF.